Listed below are T cell receptor beta chains from one sample, sequenced in a study of blood T cell repertoires in COVID-19. Only in-frame clones appear in the TCRdb table, and some are missing; sequencing was by immunoSEQ multiplex PCR. The profile shows 150,000 or so clones, roughly 79% of them singletons. Sequenced: peripheral blood. The receptors stem from a human donor with acute or convalescent COVID-19. The donor label of this sample is uncertain. CDR3s leave out the opening cysteine and the closing phenylalanine or tryptophan. The order of the fields is clone size, V gene, J gene, CDR3 protein. A row's size may be missing; if present it is once, few, many or a size class.

size: .; V: TRBV29-1; J: TRBJ1-2; CDR3: SVAGTGGPP
size: many; V: TRBV9; J: TRBJ1-3; CDR3: ASSGQIGGNTIY
size: once; V: TRBV2; J: TRBJ2-4; CDR3: ASSETFFSGNGKNIQY
size: .; V: TRBV9; J: TRBJ1-1; CDR3: ASSVGLANTEAF
size: .; V: TRBV2; J: TRBJ1-2; CDR3: ASSESPLHYRGYT
size: .; V: TRBV7-9; J: TRBJ2-7; CDR3: ASSTRGGLYEQY
size: .; V: TRBV11-2; J: TRBJ2-5; CDR3: ASSPTGGQRPNY
size: .; V: TRBV12-3/TRBV12-4; J: TRBJ1-2; CDR3: ASSSGGSGYT
size: .; V: TRBV5-6; J: TRBJ1-2; CDR3: ASSLGLDLGYT
size: .; V: TRBV6-1; J: TRBJ2-3; CDR3: ASSGWSSGGMGDTQY
size: .; V: TRBV18; J: TRBJ2-7; CDR3: ASSPDREYEQY